Listed below are T cell receptor beta chains from one sample, sequenced in a study of blood T cell repertoires in COVID-19. Using immunoSEQ multiplex PCR, the repertoire was profiled, and TCRdb retains in-frame clones only, with some absent. Of about 300,000 clones in the sample, approximately 89% were seen once. Specimen: peripheral blood. The receptors here all came from a woman between 25 and 40 years old with COVID-19, enrolled during active disease. Both conserved end residues are part of each CDR3. A D gene is named only where the DNA matches it firmly. Only part of the rows carry a size: once, few, many, or a class if the clone is expanded.

D gene: TRBD2
J gene: TRBJ2-2
V gene: TRBV2
clone size: once
CDR3 protein: CASRKTPGLAGELFF
CDR3 DNA: TGTGCCAGCAGAAAAACGCCGGGACTAGCCGGGGAGCTGTTTTTT

D gene: TRBD2
J gene: TRBJ2-1
V gene: TRBV19
clone size: few
CDR3 protein: CASSRTSGGTDEQFF
CDR3 DNA: TGTGCCAGTAGCCGAACTAGCGGGGGGACCGATGAGCAGTTCTTC

D gene: NA
J gene: TRBJ1-4
V gene: TRBV29-1
clone size: NA
CDR3 protein: CSVERVTATNEKLFF
CDR3 DNA: TGCAGCGTTGAACGGGTCACGGCAACTAATGAAAAACTGTTTTTT

D gene: NA
J gene: TRBJ1-1
V gene: TRBV5-6
clone size: NA
CDR3 protein: CASSWGGLEAFF
CDR3 DNA: TGTGCCAGCAGCTGGGGGGGACTTGAAGCTTTCTTT

D gene: NA
J gene: TRBJ1-1
V gene: TRBV5-4
clone size: few
CDR3 protein: CASSPRGSSFNTEAFF
CDR3 DNA: TGTGCCAGCAGCCCACGGGGGAGCAGTTTTAACACTGAAGCTTTCTTT

D gene: NA
J gene: TRBJ1-1
V gene: TRBV5-1
clone size: NA
CDR3 protein: CASSFAGQNTEAFF
CDR3 DNA: TGCGCCAGCAGCTTCGCGGGGCAGAACACTGAAGCTTTCTTT

D gene: NA
J gene: TRBJ1-5
V gene: TRBV2
clone size: NA
CDR3 protein: CASTTYREQPQHF
CDR3 DNA: TGTGCCAGCACAACCTACAGGGAGCAGCCCCAGCATTTT

D gene: NA
J gene: TRBJ1-6
V gene: TRBV7-9
clone size: NA
CDR3 protein: CASSRDTINSPLHF
CDR3 DNA: TGTGCCAGCAGCCGCGACACCATTAATTCACCCCTCCACTTT

D gene: NA
J gene: TRBJ1-1
V gene: TRBV18
clone size: NA
CDR3 protein: CASSAQQAPTEAFF
CDR3 DNA: TGTGCCAGCTCAGCCCAACAGGCGCCCACTGAAGCTTTCTTT

D gene: TRBD2
J gene: TRBJ2-3
V gene: TRBV28
clone size: once
CDR3 protein: CASSLPAGGLATQYF
CDR3 DNA: TGTGCCAGCAGTTTGCCAGCGGGGGGGTTGGCTACGCAGTATTTT

D gene: NA
J gene: TRBJ2-2
V gene: TRBV2
clone size: NA
CDR3 protein: CASMSVANTGELFF
CDR3 DNA: TGTGCCAGCATGTCCGTTGCGAACACCGGGGAGCTGTTTTTT

D gene: TRBD1
J gene: TRBJ1-1
V gene: TRBV19
clone size: few
CDR3 protein: CASSKRQGTEAFF
CDR3 DNA: TGTGCCAGTAGTAAACGACAGGGCACTGAAGCTTTCTTT

D gene: NA
J gene: TRBJ1-1
V gene: TRBV7-9
clone size: few
CDR3 protein: CASSHDRNEAFF
CDR3 DNA: TGTGCCAGCAGCCACGACAGGAATGAAGCTTTCTTT

D gene: NA
J gene: TRBJ2-5
V gene: TRBV2
clone size: NA
CDR3 protein: CASSREDQETQYF
CDR3 DNA: TGTGCCAGCAGTCGCGAGGACCAAGAGACCCAGTACTTC

D gene: TRBD1
J gene: TRBJ2-7
V gene: TRBV24-1
clone size: NA
CDR3 protein: CATSEITGTGPEQYF
CDR3 DNA: TGTGCCACCAGTGAAATAACCGGGACAGGGCCTGAGCAGTACTTC

D gene: NA
J gene: TRBJ1-2
V gene: TRBV6-6
clone size: NA
CDR3 protein: CATWLGLYGYTF
CDR3 DNA: TGTGCCACCTGGCTGGGCCTCTATGGCTACACCTTC

D gene: TRBD1
J gene: TRBJ1-1
V gene: TRBV5-8
clone size: NA
CDR3 protein: CASSPRTTGMDTEAFF
CDR3 DNA: TGTGCCAGCAGCCCACGAACGACAGGGATGGACACTGAAGCTTTCTTT

D gene: NA
J gene: TRBJ1-2
V gene: TRBV6-5
clone size: once
CDR3 protein: CASSYSPREGYGYTF
CDR3 DNA: TGTGCCAGCAGTTACTCTCCTCGGGAGGGTTATGGCTACACCTTC

D gene: TRBD1
J gene: TRBJ2-5
V gene: TRBV18
clone size: once
CDR3 protein: CASSPRTGRIETQYF
CDR3 DNA: TGTGCCAGCTCACCCCGGACAGGGCGGATAGAGACCCAGTACTTC

D gene: NA
J gene: TRBJ1-1
V gene: TRBV7-9
clone size: NA
CDR3 protein: CASSSRGTEAFF
CDR3 DNA: TGTGCCAGCAGCTCCAGGGGAACTGAAGCTTTCTTT

D gene: NA
J gene: TRBJ1-3
V gene: TRBV30
clone size: NA
CDR3 protein: CAWSSDITSGNTIYF
CDR3 DNA: TGTGCCTGGAGTTCAGACATAACCTCTGGAAACACCATATATTTT

D gene: NA
J gene: TRBJ2-5
V gene: TRBV5-1
clone size: NA
CDR3 protein: CASSLRGRGETQYF
CDR3 DNA: TGCGCCAGCAGCTTAAGGGGCAGGGGCGAGACCCAGTACTTC

D gene: NA
J gene: TRBJ1-2
V gene: TRBV3-1/TRBV3-2
clone size: NA
CDR3 protein: CASSHDLRRGYTF
CDR3 DNA: TGTGCCAGCAGCCACGACCTCAGGAGGGGCTACACCTTC

D gene: TRBD1
J gene: TRBJ1-1
V gene: TRBV7-8
clone size: NA
CDR3 protein: CASSLARQGRVRTEAFF
CDR3 DNA: TGTGCCAGCAGCTTAGCGCGACAGGGGAGGGTGCGGACTGAAGCTTTCTTT

D gene: NA
J gene: TRBJ2-5
V gene: TRBV9
clone size: NA
CDR3 protein: CASSVPPEGGEETQYF
CDR3 DNA: TGTGCCAGCAGCGTACCCCCCGAGGGGGGGGAAGAGACCCAGTACTTC

D gene: NA
J gene: TRBJ2-1
V gene: TRBV5-4
clone size: NA
CDR3 protein: CASSLGGEQFF
CDR3 DNA: TGTGCCAGCAGCTTAGGAGGTGAGCAGTTCTTC

D gene: TRBD1
J gene: TRBJ1-5
V gene: TRBV19
clone size: NA
CDR3 protein: CASSWTGANQPQHF
CDR3 DNA: TGTGCCAGTAGTTGGACAGGGGCCAATCAGCCCCAGCATTTT

D gene: TRBD1
J gene: TRBJ1-4
V gene: TRBV2
clone size: NA
CDR3 protein: CASSQDRGSTNEKLFF
CDR3 DNA: TGTGCCAGCAGCCAGGACAGGGGTTCTACTAATGAAAAACTGTTTTTT

D gene: TRBD1
J gene: TRBJ2-3
V gene: TRBV11-3
clone size: NA
CDR3 protein: CASSPGQRTDTQYF
CDR3 DNA: TGTGCCAGCAGCCCGGGACAGCGCACAGATACGCAGTATTTT

D gene: NA
J gene: TRBJ1-1
V gene: TRBV19
clone size: NA
CDR3 protein: CASNDYNEAFF
CDR3 DNA: TGTGCCAGCAATGACTATAATGAAGCTTTCTTT

D gene: TRBD2
J gene: TRBJ2-1
V gene: TRBV4-1
clone size: NA
CDR3 protein: CASSQLAGGGNEQFF
CDR3 DNA: TGCGCCAGCAGCCAATTAGCGGGGGGCGGGAATGAGCAGTTCTTC

D gene: TRBD1
J gene: TRBJ1-2
V gene: TRBV30
clone size: NA
CDR3 protein: CAWSVRQGGLRGYTF
CDR3 DNA: TGTGCCTGGAGTGTACGACAGGGGGGTTTGCGAGGCTACACCTTC

D gene: TRBD2
J gene: TRBJ2-5
V gene: TRBV7-2
clone size: NA
CDR3 protein: CASSLAASGGQETQYF
CDR3 DNA: TGTGCCAGCAGCTTAGCGGCTAGCGGGGGGCAAGAGACCCAGTACTTC

D gene: NA
J gene: TRBJ1-6
V gene: TRBV7-9
clone size: NA
CDR3 protein: CASSLAAGASISPLHF
CDR3 DNA: TGTGCCAGCAGCTTAGCGGCAGGGGCAAGCATTTCACCCCTCCACTTT

D gene: TRBD1
J gene: TRBJ1-4
V gene: TRBV19
clone size: NA
CDR3 protein: CASSLLDRRNSVEKLFF
CDR3 DNA: TGTGCCAGTAGTCTTCTGGACAGGAGGAATAGTGTAGAAAAACTGTTTTTT

D gene: NA
J gene: TRBJ2-3
V gene: TRBV27
clone size: NA
CDR3 protein: CASSFGGSRTDTQYF
CDR3 DNA: TGTGCCAGCAGTTTCGGAGGGAGCCGCACAGATACGCAGTATTTT

D gene: TRBD2
J gene: TRBJ2-1
V gene: TRBV10-3
clone size: NA
CDR3 protein: CATISGGTYNEQFF
CDR3 DNA: TGTGCCACCATAAGCGGGGGGACCTACAATGAGCAGTTCTTC

D gene: NA
J gene: TRBJ2-7
V gene: TRBV7-6
clone size: NA
CDR3 protein: CASSPGGVSYEQYF
CDR3 DNA: TGTGCCAGCAGCCCCGGCGGGGTGTCCTACGAGCAGTACTTC

D gene: NA
J gene: TRBJ2-4
V gene: TRBV5-1
clone size: once
CDR3 protein: CASSLASAKNIQYF
CDR3 DNA: TGCGCCAGCAGCTTGGCTAGCGCCAAAAACATTCAGTACTTC

D gene: NA
J gene: TRBJ1-2
V gene: TRBV2
clone size: NA
CDR3 protein: CASSEEGGSLTANYGYTF
CDR3 DNA: TGTGCCAGCAGTGAAGAGGGAGGCAGCCTTACTGCTAACTATGGCTACACCTTC

D gene: TRBD1
J gene: TRBJ1-1
V gene: TRBV5-1
clone size: NA
CDR3 protein: CASSSTGTEAFF
CDR3 DNA: TGCGCCAGCAGCTCGACAGGGACTGAAGCTTTCTTT